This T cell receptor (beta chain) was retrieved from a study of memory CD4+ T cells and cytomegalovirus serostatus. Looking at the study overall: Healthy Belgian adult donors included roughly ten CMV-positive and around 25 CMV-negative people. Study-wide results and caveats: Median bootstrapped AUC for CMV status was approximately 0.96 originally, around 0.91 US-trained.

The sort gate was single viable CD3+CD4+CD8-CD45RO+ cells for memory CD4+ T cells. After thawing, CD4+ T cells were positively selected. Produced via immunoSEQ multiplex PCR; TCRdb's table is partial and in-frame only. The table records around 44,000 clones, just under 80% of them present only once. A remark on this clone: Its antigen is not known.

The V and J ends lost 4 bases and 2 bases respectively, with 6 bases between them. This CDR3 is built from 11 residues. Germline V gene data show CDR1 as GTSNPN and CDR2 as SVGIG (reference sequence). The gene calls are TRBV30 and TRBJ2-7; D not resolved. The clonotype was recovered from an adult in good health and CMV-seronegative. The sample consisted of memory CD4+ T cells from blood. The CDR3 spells CAWIRTYEQYF. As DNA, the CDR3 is TGTGCCTGGATCCGGACCTACGAGCAGTACTTC.